These 22 T cell receptor beta chains came from one sample sequenced in a study of T cell changes during pregnancy in multiple sclerosis. Sequencing used immunoSEQ multiplex PCR; TCRdb keeps in-frame clones, though not all of them. The data contain around 40,000 clones, about 88% of them singletons. The sequencing used CD4+ T cells from peripheral blood mononuclear cells, collected in the first trimester of pregnancy. Source of these receptors: a female donor with multiple sclerosis, enrolled in a pregnancy study.

The genes are TRBV14 and TRBJ2-3, with D tentatively TRBD2 (5 bases). Trimming pared 1 base from V and 3 bases from J, leaving 11 bases between. The V gene's germline CDR1 is SGHDN and CDR2 FVKESK. This CDR3 comprises 15 residues. This chain's CDR3 is CASSQADYLTDTQYF. The CDR3 nucleotides read TGTGCCAGCAGCCAAGCTGACTATCTAACAGATACGCAGTATTTT.

Comments on this clone: A junction end diverges from the germline sequence, so it may reflect a read error. The chain uses TRBV7-7 and TRBJ2-7, with 11 bases matching TRBD1. The CDR3 contains 15 residues. Germline V gene lookup returns CDR1 SSHAT and CDR2 FNYEAQ (reference sequence). CDR3 DNA sequence: TGTGCTAGCAGCCCGGGACAGGGGGGGTACTACGAGCAGTACTTC. It specifies CASSPGQGGYYEQYF.

The V and J genes are TRBV6-5 and TRBJ1-2, with 9 nucleotides matching TRBD1. V shed 5 bases, J shed 4 bases, and the junction held 5 bases outside the gene matches. The germline V gene encodes CDR1 MNHEY and CDR2 SVGAGI. The length of the CDR3 is 14 residues. The CDR3 coding sequence is TGTGCCAGCAGTCCTACAGGGGGCCGCTATGGCTACACCTTC. It specifies CASSPTGGRYGYTF.

As for this clone: Compared with germline, one end of the junction differs, possibly owing to a read error. This sequence joins TRBV7-7 and TRBJ2-7, with 8 bases that match TRBD2. CDR1 is SSHAT and CDR2 is FNYEAQ in the germline V gene (reference sequence). This CDR3 has 16 amino acids. The CDR3 loop is CASSPGLAGGSEEQYF. As DNA, the CDR3 is TGTGCTAGCAGCCCAGGACTAGCCGGGGGTTCGGAGGAGCAGTACTTC.

This chain connects TRBV9 to TRBJ2-5, with 9 nucleotides matching TRBD2. Per the germline V gene, CDR1 is SGDLS and CDR2 is YYNGEE. The CDR3 sequence is 15 residues long. The ends lost 4 bases at V and 5 bases at J; junction bases unmatched: 9. The CDR3 sequence: CASSRDSGRMETQYF. Written as DNA, the CDR3 is TGTGCCAGCAGCCGCGATAGCGGGAGAATGGAGACCCAGTACTTC.

The rearrangement uses TRBV4-1 and TRBJ1-1; 7 nucleotides match TRBD1. The junction had 21 bases not matched to a gene; V was cut back by 3 bases and J by 8 bases. This CDR3 has 18 residues. Germline CDR1 is MGHRA and CDR2 is YSYEKL. The CDR3 DNA sequence: TGCGCCAGCAGCCATCCTCGGACAGGACCGTCTTCCCTAATGGAAGCTTTCTTT. Amino acids: CASSHPRTGPSSLMEAFF.

The J gene is TRBJ2-1, the V gene TRBV29-1; the match to TRBD2 covers 12 bases. Trimming at V came to 4 bases and at J to 5 bases, leaving 3 bases not matched to a gene. Per the germline V gene, CDR1 is SQVTM and CDR2 is ANQGSEA. The CDR3 length is 14 residues. This chain's CDR3 is CSVVRLAGDNEQFF. CDR3 nucleotides: TGCAGCGTTGTAAGACTAGCGGGAGACAATGAGCAGTTCTTC.

The gene calls are TRBV2 and TRBJ1-5; 7 bases align to TRBD1. The CDR3 sequence is 14 residues long. Trimming took 6 bases from V and 4 from J; bases not matched to a gene: 6. CDR1 SNHLY and CDR2 FYNNEI come from the germline V gene. As DNA, the CDR3 is TGTGCCAGCAGCCTTCGACAGGGAAATCAGCCCCAGCATTTT. It specifies CASSLRQGNQPQHF.

This rearrangement joins TRBV7-2 to TRBJ1-1; D uncertain. Trimming left V 5 bases short and J 3 bases short, with 10 bases between. The CDR3 runs 13 residues. Germline CDR1 and CDR2: SGHTA and FQGNSA. CDR3 protein: CASSTQQDTEAFF. CDR3 in DNA: TGTGCCAGCAGCACACAGCAGGACACTGAAGCTTTCTTT.

The chain joins TRBV28 to TRBJ2-7; 9 bases match TRBD1. The germline gives CDR1 MDHEN, CDR2 SYDVKM. Unmatched junction bases numbered 13, after V lost 5 bases and J lost 5 bases. The CDR3 runs to 16 residues. The CDR3 region has the DNA TGTGCCAGCAGTCTAAGAACTGGACAGGGGCGGGACGAGCAGTACTTC. Translated, it gives CASSLRTGQGRDEQYF.

This chain connects TRBV18 to TRBJ2-5, with TRBD1 matching 8 bases. From germline, CDR1 is KGHSH and CDR2 LQKENI. CDR3 length: 15 amino acids. V trimming: 3 bases; J trimming: 5 bases; junction bases outside the gene matches: 8. CDR3 nucleotide sequence: TGTGCCAGCTCACCTGGGACAGGTAACCGGGAGACCCAGTACTTC. Translation: CASSPGTGNRETQYF. Based on the CDR3 plus reference TRBV18 and TRBJ2-5, the full variable domain is NAGVMQNPRHLVRRRGQEARLRCSPMKGHSHVYWYRQLPEEGLKFMVYLQKENIIDESGMPKERFSAEFPKEGPSILRIQQVVRGDSAAYFCASSPGTGNRETQYFGPGTRLLVL.

The chain carries TRBV10-1 and TRBJ2-2; 10 bases agree with TRBD2. Germline-derived CDR1 and CDR2 are WNHNN and SYGVQD (reference sequence). J was trimmed by 5 bases and V by 2 bases; bases with no gene match: 14. This CDR3 region has 19 residues. The CDR3, as DNA: TGCGCCAGCAGTGAGACCACCTTACCGGGACTAGCGAGGACCGGGGAGCTGTTTTTT. As protein: CASSETTLPGLARTGELFF.

V gene TRBV28 combines with J gene TRBJ2-7, with 7 bases lining up with TRBD1. CDR3 size: 14 residues. Trimming at V came to 1 base and at J to 1 base, leaving 1 base not matched to a gene. Germline CDR1 is MDHEN and CDR2 is SYDVKM. The CDR3 DNA sequence: TGTGCCAGCAGTTTATCAGGGGGTTCCTACGAGCAGTACTTC. It yields the protein CASSLSGGSYEQYF.

The chain uses TRBV6-1 and TRBJ2-2; tentative D call: TRBD1 (5 bases). Trimming stripped 7 bases from V and 5 bases from J, with 8 bases between. The CDR3 is made up of 12 amino acids. CDR1 MNHNS and CDR2 SASEGT come from the germline V gene. The CDR3 coding sequence is TGTGCCAGCACTAGACAGACCGGGGAGCTGTTTTTT. Encoded protein: CASTRQTGELFF.

This clone was counted a single time. This chain links TRBV13 with TRBJ2-3, with D perhaps matching TRBD1 (5 bases). This CDR3 comprises 14 residues. V was pared by 2 bases and J by 2 bases, with 8 bases between. In germline, CDR1 is PRHDT, CDR2 FYEKMQ (reference sequence). The CDR3 nucleotides are TGTGCCAGCAGCTTAAGACAGTACACAGATACGCAGTATTTT. Its translation: CASSLRQYTDTQYF.

The chain is built from TRBV2 and TRBJ1-5; D is unclear. Germline V gene lookup returns CDR1 SNHLY and CDR2 FYNNEI. The V end was cut by 4 bases, the J end by 6 bases, with 13 bases between. The CDR3 extends over 14 amino acids. This CDR3 is CASSVLVEGQPQHF. The CDR3 coding sequence is TGTGCCAGCAGTGTACTAGTGGAGGGTCAGCCCCAGCATTTT.

This chain links TRBV11-2 with TRBJ2-7, with TRBD1 identical over 8 bases. From germline, CDR1 is SGHAT and CDR2 FQNNGV. This CDR3 spans 14 amino acids. V trimming: 5 bases; J trimming: 3 bases; junction bases outside the gene matches: 6. The CDR3 DNA is TGTGCCAGCAGCCGCATTACAGGGGGCTACGAGCAGTACTTC. Translating gives CASSRITGGYEQYF.

The chain is built from TRBV19 and TRBJ2-1; D not resolved. The germline V gene encodes CDR1 LNHDA and CDR2 SQIVND (reference sequence). Trimming removed 3 bases from V and 5 bases from J, with 8 bases in between. CDR3 length: 13 amino acids. Here the CDR3 DNA reads TGTGCCAGTAGTATGGGCTTCCACAATGAGCAGTTCTTC. Translated, it gives CASSMGFHNEQFF.

The genes are TRBV30 and TRBJ2-7, with 10 nucleotides matching TRBD1. In germline, CDR1 is GTSNPN, CDR2 SVGIG (reference sequence). V shed 5 bases and J 5 bases; nucleotides not matched to a gene: 3. This CDR3 comprises 12 residues. The CDR3 loop is CAWDRGQNEQYF. The CDR3 nucleotides are TGTGCCTGGGACAGGGGGCAGAACGAGCAGTACTTC.

The chain couples TRBV5-1 to TRBJ2-1, with TRBD2 matching 7 bases. J was trimmed by 9 bases and V by 2 bases; bases with no gene match: 14. The CDR3 is 16 amino acids. Germline-derived CDR1 and CDR2 are SGHRS and YFSETQ. CDR3 in DNA: TGCGCCAGCAGCTTAGTGGGGAGCGGGGTAGGTGGTGAGCAGTTCTTC. Residues: CASSLVGSGVGGEQFF.

The chain links TRBV7-9 to TRBJ2-3; 8 bases agree with TRBD2. This CDR3 contains 16 residues. CDR1 is SEHNR, CDR2 FQNEAQ, per germline (reference sequence). The J segment lost 2 bases and the V segment lost 3 bases, leaving 7 bases of the junction unmatched. CDR3 DNA: TGTGCCAGCAGCTTTTTAGCGGGATCACTCACAGATACGCAGTATTTT. This codes for CASSFLAGSLTDTQYF.

V is TRBV5-1 and J is TRBJ2-3, with 10 bases aligning to TRBD2. This CDR3 has 13 amino acids. Germline lookup yields CDR1 SGHRS and CDR2 YFSETQ. With V trimmed by 2 bases and J by 10 bases, 4 bases remained unmatched. CDR3 in amino acids: CASSLQREGAQYF. Written as DNA, the CDR3 is TGCGCCAGCAGCTTACAGCGGGAGGGCGCGCAGTATTTT.